This TCR beta chain was documented in a study of CD8 T cells in ankylosing spondylitis. Study conclusions and caveats: It appeared that ankylosing spondylitis blood was characterized by a TCR beta motif of fewer than 10 highly homologous variants. From matched ankylosing spondylitis synovial fluid, disease-linked clones were reportedly recovered at significantly enriched levels. Disease-linked clones had a CD8+ phenotype and relatively low frequency in peripheral blood.

Germline CDR1 LNHDA, CDR2 SQIVND (reference sequence). V was trimmed by 0 bases and J by 8 bases, leaving 11 bases between them. This CDR3 is built from 14 residues. The authors made TCR beta libraries by quantitative 5'-RACE with molecular barcodes. TCRdb reprocessed the 5' RACE reads with MiXCR, giving one entry per CDR3 protein. The table records 250,000 to 350,000 distinct CDR3 sequences, around 21% of them present only once. A word on this clonotype: Its matching antigen is unknown.

The genes are TRBV19 and TRBJ1-5; TRBD1 is a possible D gene (6 bases). Sequencing was performed on blood, either unsorted or a sorted T cell fraction (not recorded which). The receptor was derived from a female donor with ankylosing spondylitis or in good health (not recorded which). The CDR3 here is CASSIEQGSKPQHF. DNA for the CDR3: TGTGCCAGTAGTATAGAACAGGGTAGTAAGCCCCAGCATTTT.